One and the same sample provided the 4 T cell receptor beta chains below, sequenced in a study of T cell changes during pregnancy in multiple sclerosis. TCRdb keeps only in-frame clones here, not all; method: immunoSEQ multiplex PCR. The sample has approximately 46,000 clones; almost 90% are singletons. The material was peripheral blood, obtained after pregnancy. The receptors here all came from a female donor in good health, enrolled as a control in a pregnancy study.

The chain couples TRBV18 to TRBJ1-3; TRBD1 is a possible D gene (6 bases). Trimming shortened V by 3 bases and J by 1 base, and 13 bases separated the two germline ends. CDR1 is KGHSH, CDR2 LQKENI, per germline. The CDR3 covers 16 residues. CDR3 residues: CASSPTWGLSGNTIYF. Written as DNA, the CDR3 is TGTGCCAGCTCACCCACTTGGGGGCTTTCTGGAAACACCATATATTTT.

The chain links TRBV10-3 to TRBJ2-3; 7 bases agree with TRBD2. Germline lookup yields CDR1 ENHRY and CDR2 SYGVKD. The CDR3 extends over 16 amino acids. The V and J ends lost 10 bases and 0 bases, in that order; junction bases with no gene match: 13. CDR3 nucleotides: TGTGCCACCCTAAGGCGAGCGGGGACTAGCACAGATACGCAGTATTTT. Translating it yields CATLRRAGTSTDTQYF.

The chain employs TRBV5-1 and TRBJ2-7; 7 nucleotides align to TRBD1. The CDR3 contains 14 residues. Germline V gene data show CDR1 as SGHRS and CDR2 as YFSETQ. With V trimmed by 6 bases and J by 2 bases, 8 bases remained unmatched. The CDR3 bases are TGCGCCAGCACCGGGGACAGTAGGACCTACGAGCAGTACTTC. Its translation is CASTGDSRTYEQYF.

The chain has TRBV28 and TRBJ1-4; no firm D call. V was cut by 3 bases and J by 10 bases, with 6 bases left in between. Per the germline V gene, CDR1 is MDHEN and CDR2 is SYDVKM. The CDR3 is made up of 11 amino acids. CDR3 DNA sequence: TGTGCCAGCAGTTTCGGGAGAAAACTGTTTTTT. Translation gives CASSFGRKLFF.